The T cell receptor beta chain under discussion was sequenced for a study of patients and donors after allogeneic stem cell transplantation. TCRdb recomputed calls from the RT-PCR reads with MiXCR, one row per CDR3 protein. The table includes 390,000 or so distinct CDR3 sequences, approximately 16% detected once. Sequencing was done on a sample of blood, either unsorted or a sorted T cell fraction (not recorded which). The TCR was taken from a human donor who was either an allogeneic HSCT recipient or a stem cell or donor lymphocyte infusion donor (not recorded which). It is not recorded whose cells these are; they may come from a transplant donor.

The CDR3 region is CSARLAGNNEQFF. CDR3 DNA: TGCAGTGCTAGGCTAGCGGGGAACAATGAGCAGTTCTTC. The V call is TRBV20-1, the J call TRBJ2-1; 9 bases align to TRBD2. Looked up from germline, CDR1 is DFQATT and CDR2 is SNEGSKA (reference sequence). This CDR3 is 13 amino acids long. V shed 3 bases, J shed 5 bases, and the junction held 2 bases outside the gene matches.